This T cell receptor beta chain was documented in a study of human T cells and chemical hapten exposure. CDR3 length: 13 residues. Germline V CDR1 and CDR2: GTSNPN, SVGIG (reference sequence). Each cDNA molecule in the library carried unique molecular identifiers. One entry per CDR3 protein results from TCRdb running MiXCR on the RACE reads. This table has under 100,000 distinct CDR3 sequences, 10% appearing once. Noted time point: patch test 2, 6 weeks after DPC sensitization. As for treatment: therapeutic diphenylcyclopropenone sensitization with weekly scalp DPC. Of note for this clonotype: A much more abundant neighbour one base away suggests this may be a read error.

This chain joins TRBV30 and TRBJ1-5, with D uncertain. The sequence was collected from a woman between 50 and 59 years old with alopecia areata. Some clones in this sample may be carry-over from other donors' samples. Sequencing was performed on whole blood, taken in connection with sensitization to the hapten diphenylcyclopropenone (DPC). CDR3 nucleotides: TGTGTCTGGAAGGGCGGAGACAATCAGCCCCAGCATTTT. Amino acid sequence: CVWKGGDNQPQHF.